The 20 T cell receptor beta chains listed next were all sequenced from one sample in a study of shared clonotypes between healthy human individuals. Some clones are missing from TCRdb's copy, which holds only in-frame ones; the method was immunoSEQ multiplex PCR. The table records fewer than 600,000 clones, approximately 71% of them present only once. The sequenced sample was PBMCs. These TCRs come from a woman aged 40 to 49 in good health. Some clones in this sample may be carry-over from other donors' samples.

As for this clone: The junction departs from the called germline gene at one end, perhaps through a read error. The chain combines TRBV18 with TRBJ2-1; the match to TRBD2 covers 7 bases. Germline V gene lookup returns CDR1 KGHSH and CDR2 LQKENI. The CDR3 is 15 amino acids. CDR3 DNA sequence: TGTGCCAGCTTACCATTAGCGGGCGCCTACAATGAGCAGTTCTTC. It is translated as CASLPLAGAYNEQFF.

This chain connects TRBV18 to TRBJ2-2; no clear D gene. From germline, CDR1 is KGHSH and CDR2 LQKENI. This CDR3 spans 14 amino acids. Trimming pared 1 base from V and 4 bases from J, leaving 7 bases between. CDR3 region: CASSPLASTGELFF. In DNA, the CDR3 is TGTGCCAGCTCACCACTCGCGAGCACCGGGGAGCTGTTTTTT.

The CDR3 region has the DNA TGTGCCAGCAGCGCCCGGACAGGGGGCTTCAACGAGCAGTACTTC. Residues: CASSARTGGFNEQYF. The V gene is TRBV5-8, the J gene TRBJ2-7; 11 nucleotides align to TRBD1. CDR3 length: 15 residues. The V gene end was trimmed by 4 bases and the J gene end by 5 bases; junction bases not matched to a gene: 8. Germline V lookup: CDR1 SGHTS, CDR2 YDEGEE.

The gene calls are TRBV6-5 and TRBJ1-1; D might be TRBD1 (6 bases). Trimming took 5 bases from V and 0 from J, leaving 13 bases between them. Germline V gene lookup returns CDR1 MNHEY and CDR2 SVGAGI. The CDR3 runs to 15 residues. The CDR3 sequence is CASSAPQGMNTEAFF. Written as DNA, the CDR3 is TGTGCCAGCAGTGCGCCCCAGGGGATGAACACTGAAGCTTTCTTT.

V and J are TRBV6-5 and TRBJ1-5; D call uncertain. Germline V CDR1 and CDR2: MNHEY, SVGAGI. Trimming left V 5 bases short and J 4 bases short, with 12 bases between. The CDR3 spans 14 residues. The CDR3 spells CASSRTASNQPQHF. The CDR3 DNA sequence: TGTGCCAGCAGTAGGACGGCCTCTAATCAGCCCCAGCATTTT.

Regarding this clone: A far larger clone is one base from this, pointing to a likely read error. At the DNA level, this CDR3 is encoded by other sequences in the same sample as well. The chain links TRBV25-1 to TRBJ2-2; D is unclear. The CDR3 loop spans 14 amino acids. V lost 6 bases, J lost 6 bases, and 14 bases lay in between. The germline CDR1 and CDR2 sequences are MGHDK and SYGVNS. CDR3 in DNA: TGTGCCAGCAGCGTATCTGGGTGGGCCGGGGAGCTGTTTTTT. Translation gives CASSVSGWAGELFF.

A word on this clone: This could be a read error, since a much larger clone is one nucleotide away. The V and J genes are TRBV6-1 and TRBJ1-6, with 7 bases aligning to TRBD1. This CDR3 has 14 amino acids. Looked up from germline, CDR1 is MNHNS and CDR2 is SASEGT. In nucleotides, the CDR3 is TGTACCAGCAAGGCCGGGACAGCTAATTCACCCCTCCACTTT. Its translation is CTSKAGTANSPLHF.

This clone appeared once. This sequence joins TRBV6-5 and TRBJ2-1, with D tentatively TRBD1 or TRBD2 (5 bases each). This CDR3 spans 15 amino acids. Germline V lookup: CDR1 MNHEY, CDR2 SVGAGI. V lost 5 bases and J 5 bases, leaving 16 bases between the germline ends. CDR3 loop: CASSISTGTNNEQFF. The CDR3 DNA reads TGTGCCAGCAGTATATCGACCGGGACCAACAATGAGCAGTTCTTC.

CDR3 nucleotides: TGTGCCAGCAGTTTTCAGGACAGATCCTACGAGCAGTACTTC. It is translated as CASSFQDRSYEQYF. The chain couples TRBV28 to TRBJ2-7; maybe TRBD1 (6 bases). Deletions cut 3 bases from V and 1 base from J, with 10 bases between. The CDR3 totals 14 residues. Germline V CDR1 and CDR2: MDHEN, SYDVKM.

The chain uses TRBV6-1 and TRBJ1-3; D might be TRBD1 (5 bases). Germline-derived CDR1 and CDR2 are MNHNS and SASEGT. CDR3 length equals 14 residues. V gave up 6 bases and J gave up 1 base, with 10 bases separating them. The CDR3 protein is CASRLDNSGNTIYF. The DNA for the CDR3 is TGTGCCAGCAGGCTGGACAATTCTGGAAACACCATATATTTT.

The CDR3 nucleotides read TGTGCCAGCAGCCCTATCGCGGGCACAGATACGCAGTATTTT. Protein: CASSPIAGTDTQYF. This chain uses TRBV7-3 with TRBJ2-3; D is uncertain. Per germline, CDR1 SGHTA and CDR2 FQGTGA. The V end lost 5 bases, the J end lost 1 base, and 10 bases lay between the germline ends. The CDR3 is 14 residues long.

The chain employs TRBV29-1 and TRBJ1-5; D remains unclear. Germline CDR1 is SQVTM and CDR2 is ANQGSEA. The CDR3 is 11 amino acids. V lost 6 bases, J lost 10 bases, and 13 bases lay in between. In DNA, the CDR3 is TGCAGCGTCCCCGACGGAGACCCCCAGCATTTT. It yields the protein CSVPDGDPQHF.

This clone has just one count. V and J are TRBV29-1 and TRBJ2-7; D possibly corresponds to TRBD2 (6 bases). The germline V and J ends were trimmed by 4 bases and 2 bases, with 12 bases remaining between them. The germline V gene encodes CDR1 SQVTM and CDR2 ANQGSEA. This CDR3 contains 13 residues. The CDR3 here is CSVALGGTYEQYF. The CDR3 DNA reads TGCAGCGTTGCGCTTGGGGGGACCTACGAGCAGTACTTC.

This sequence joins TRBV7-8 and TRBJ2-2; no reliable D call. V was shortened by 1 base and J by 5 bases, with 8 bases between the two germline ends. This CDR3 comprises 14 residues. Germline CDR1 SGHVS, CDR2 FQNEAQ. The CDR3 DNA sequence: TGTGCCAGCAGCTTAGGGATCCTTACCGGGGAGCTGTTTTTT. It specifies CASSLGILTGELFF.

The CDR3 nucleotides are TGTGCCAGCAGCGGGACAGTGGAGGGTTCCCAGTACTTC. This codes for CASSGTVEGSQYF. This sequence joins TRBV7-8 and TRBJ2-5, with a weak D call TRBD1 (7 bases). Germline V gene data show CDR1 as SGHVS and CDR2 as FQNEAQ. V lost 5 bases and J 9 bases, leaving 16 bases between the germline ends. The CDR3 runs to 13 residues.

This clone was detected only a few times. The chain recombines TRBV28 with TRBJ1-1; 8 bases match TRBD1. Germline V gives CDR1 MDHEN, CDR2 SYDVKM. The CDR3 contains 13 residues. V trimming: 11 bases; J trimming: 3 bases; junction bases outside the gene matches: 8. The CDR3 nucleotides are TGTGCCGCCTCAACAGGGGGGTACACTGAAGCTTTCTTT. Translating it yields CAASTGGYTEAFF.

The rearrangement uses TRBV5-4 and TRBJ2-7; 9 bases line up with TRBD1. CDR3 length: 13 amino acids. CDR1 is SGHNT, CDR2 YYREEE, per germline (reference sequence). The V and J ends lost 3 bases and 3 bases, in that order; junction bases with no gene match: 1. This chain's CDR3 is CASSWGQGYEQYF. CDR3 in DNA: TGTGCCAGCAGCTGGGGACAGGGCTACGAGCAGTACTTC.

The gene calls are TRBV27 and TRBJ1-5, with a weak D call TRBD1 (6 bases). The CDR3 totals 15 residues. Trimming removed 8 bases at V and 4 bases at J, with 18 bases between. Germline V gene lookup returns CDR1 MNHEY and CDR2 SMNVEV (reference sequence). The CDR3 spells CASASAGGPNQPQHF. The CDR3 bases are TGTGCCAGCGCATCCGCGGGGGGCCCTAATCAGCCCCAGCATTTT.

The chain recombines TRBV6-1 with TRBJ1-1; TRBD1 aligns across 8 bases. The germline V gene encodes CDR1 MNHNS and CDR2 SASEGT. The CDR3 runs 13 residues. The ends lost 11 bases at V and 5 bases at J; junction bases unmatched: 10. The DNA of the CDR3 is TGTGCCTGCCTCAGGGGGCGGAGTACTGAAGCTTTCTTT. Its translation is CACLRGRSTEAFF.

J is TRBJ2-3 and V is TRBV7-3, with 9 bases aligning to TRBD1. There are 15 residues in the CDR3. Germline lookup yields CDR1 SGHTA and CDR2 FQGTGA. V lost 5 bases and J lost 1; bases outside the gene matches: 4. CDR3 sequence reads: CASSERTGGTDTQYF. DNA for the CDR3: TGTGCCAGCAGCGAACGGACAGGGGGCACAGATACGCAGTATTTT.